This T cell receptor beta chain was retrieved from a study of CD8 T cells in Susac syndrome. Roughly 0.45 to 1 ug RNA was reverse transcribed with random hexamers. Amplification of TCR beta CDR3 spanned 54 Vbeta and 13 Jbeta via immunoSEQ multiplex PCR. One entry per CDR3 protein, called by TCRdb with MiXCR from the immunoSEQ multiplex PCR reads. The sample records 56,000 or so distinct CDR3 sequences, approximately 95% being singletons. Findings and limits, study-wide: Among people with Susac, CD8+ clonal expansion was greatest in TEMRA cells and active patients.

Unmatched junction bases numbered 2, after V lost 3 bases and J lost 6 bases. This CDR3 comprises 14 residues. Germline V gives CDR1 SGHVS, CDR2 FNYEAQ. Concerning this clonotype itself: The antigen remains undetermined.

The chain is built from TRBV7-6 and TRBJ2-1, with 10 bases lining up with TRBD2. The sample consisted of CD8+ T cells from PBMCs. This TCR was sampled from a human donor with Susac syndrome. The CDR3 spells CASSFASGGNEQFF. The CDR3 bases are TGTGCCAGCAGCTTCGCTAGCGGGGGCAATGAGCAGTTCTTC.